The clone carrying this T cell receptor beta chain was counted at least ten times. Antigen specificity is unknown. Amplification of TCR beta CDR3 regions used RNA as the template. RT-PCR in the first round (using the HTBI primer set) targeted the TCR CDR3. TCRdb processed the multiplex PCR reads anew with MiXCR; each CDR3 protein has one entry. The sample records a few hundred thousand distinct CDR3 sequences, about 13% being singletons. Ophthalmopathy cases met thresholds of Clinical Activity Score at least 3, NOSPECS grade at least 4 and duration under 3 months. Clinical symptoms, serum thyroxine and TRAb, thyroid ultrasound and orbital computed tomography were used for the diagnoses. The data belong to a study of T cells in Graves' hyperthyroidism and ophthalmopathy. Findings and caveats of the study: Most expanded thyroid clonotypes above 0.001 also appeared in blood.

Germline V lookup: CDR1 MNHNS, CDR2 SASEGT. V lost 8 bases, J lost 1 base, and 11 bases lay in between. CDR3 length: 13 amino acids. Sequencing input: blood. The sequence was collected from a woman aged 35 to 49 with Graves' ophthalmopathy. The rearrangement links TRBV6-1 to TRBJ1-1; D unclear. This chain's CDR3 is CASHGLGNTEAFF. The CDR3 DNA reads TGTGCCAGCCACGGGCTTGGGAACACTGAAGCTTTCTTT.